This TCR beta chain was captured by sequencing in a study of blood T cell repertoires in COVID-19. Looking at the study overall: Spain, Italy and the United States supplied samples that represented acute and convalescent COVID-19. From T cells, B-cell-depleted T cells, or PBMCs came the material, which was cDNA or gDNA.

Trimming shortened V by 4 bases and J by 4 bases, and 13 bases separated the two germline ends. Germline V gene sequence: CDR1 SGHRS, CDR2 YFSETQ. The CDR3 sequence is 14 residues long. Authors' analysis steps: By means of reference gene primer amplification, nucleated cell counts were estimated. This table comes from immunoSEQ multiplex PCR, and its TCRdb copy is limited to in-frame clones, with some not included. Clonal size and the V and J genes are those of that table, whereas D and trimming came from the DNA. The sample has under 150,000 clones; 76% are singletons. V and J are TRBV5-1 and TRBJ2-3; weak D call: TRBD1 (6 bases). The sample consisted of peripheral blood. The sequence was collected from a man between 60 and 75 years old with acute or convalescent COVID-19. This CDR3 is CASSPAGGADTQYF. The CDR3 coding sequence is TGCGCCAGCAGCCCGGCTGGGGGCGCAGATACGCAGTATTTT.